This T cell receptor (beta chain) was captured in a study of cytomegalovirus exposure and HLA in healthy donors. Findings and limits, study-wide: High specificity and sensitivity for cytomegalovirus status were reported for the classifier. In vitro checks showed that a few CMV-associated chains really do target CMV antigens.

The method was immunoSEQ multiplex PCR; TCRdb's version includes in-frame clones alone and lacks a portion of them. The sample has 250,000 or so clones; more than 75% are singletons. The V end lost 6 bases, the J end lost 1 base, and 8 bases lay between the germline ends. Germline values: CDR1 SEHNR, CDR2 FQNEAQ (reference sequence). This CDR3 has 13 residues. Note on this clone: Its antigen is undetermined.

The receptor was isolated from a man between 18 and 35 years old in good health and CMV-seronegative. The sequenced material came from PBMCs. The chain combines TRBV7-9 with TRBJ2-3; D is possibly TRBD2 (5 bases). The DNA for the CDR3 is TGTGCCAGCAGTGGACTCCGCACAGATACGCAGTATTTT. This translates into CASSGLRTDTQYF.